This T cell receptor (beta chain) was found in a study of blood T cells in healthy people across ages (dated by TCRdb to 2014 to 2015). Describing the broader study: In model experiments, template switching captured about one uniquely barcoded TCR beta cDNA molecule for every two T cells. To track age-related changes in TCR beta repertoire diversity, the study relied on deep sequencing normalized with unique cDNA molecular identifiers. Donors were grouped into four age groups: young (average approximately 16 years), middle-aged (over 35), aged (around 60) and long-lived (over 80). Donors of different ages were randomly distributed across sequencing lanes to avoid experimental bias. Using the same blood draw, the study looked at two additional independent replicas of 1 million unique cDNA reads for two donors, one aged 18 to 30 and the other aged 80 or older. The paper as a whole reports these results and caveats: Observed TCR beta diversity per million T cells fell roughly linearly with age, and a significant reduction was already apparent by age around 40. A strong correlation was found between observed TCR beta diversity and the percentage of naive T cells measured by flow cytometry. Estimates of total diversity from one million sequenced T cells were regarded as lower bounds and underestimates. Donor CMV infection status was unknown, potentially confounding age-related changes in expanded clonotypes. Compared with the aged group, more naive CD4+ T cells, fewer expanded clones and increased TCR diversity were shown by the long-lived group, suggesting age selection. Since profiling was done on bulk unsorted PBMCs, naive and antigen-experienced compartments could not be conclusively compared.

Receptor amplification or capture employed 5' RACE. The sample was run on an Illumina HiSeq 2500. A second about 6 to 11 cycle PCR used a sample-barcoded 5' primer and a J-beta primer mix. A unique molecular identifier was introduced onto each TCR beta cDNA molecule by a template-switch 5' adaptor carrying 12 random nucleotides. Each sample yielded at least 3 million CDR3-containing paired-end reads. All of the RNA was converted into first-strand cDNA using the Mint cDNA synthesis kit, with a TRBC-specific oligonucleotide serving as the primer. Following uracil-DNA glycosylase treatment, all cDNA underwent a first 18-cycle PCR with the universal primers M1SS and BC2_uni_R. From the authors' description of their analysis: Each sample was normalized by randomly selecting 1 million high-quality reads, each carrying a distinct molecular identifier. Instead of being binned into consensus sequences, reads with shared molecular identifiers were discarded. CDR3 identification, clonotype clustering and error correction used MiTCR with a Q25 quality threshold and the strictest error-elimination algorithm. Lower-bound total TCR beta diversity was estimated with a nonparametric unseen species model using Euler transformation. TCRdb itself trimmed the public reads at Q25 with fastp, ran MiXCR and retained productive beta chains. Every distinct CDR3 protein forms one entry, paired with its most common genes and DNA. The V and J calls, along with clone size, are taken from TCRdb and not from the paper's own processing. The sample table contains around 1,100,000 distinct CDR3 sequences; only one count was recorded for roughly two fifths of them. The top ten hold around 12% of the sample.

The approximately 39 donors, aged about 6 to 95 years, were systemically healthy Caucasian individuals from Russia. Around 9.9 milliliters of peripheral blood were collected from each donor into EDTA-treated Vacutainer tubes. Ficoll-Paque density-gradient centrifugation was used to isolate PBMCs, with at least 7 million obtained per sample. Total RNA, at least 6 micrograms per sample, was extracted from PBMCs with Trizol reagent. The percentages of naive CD45RAhigh/CD27high T cells were determined by flow cytometry on a PBMC aliquot from every donor. The CDR3, cysteine through phenylalanine, is 14 amino acids long. Only the CDR3 DNA stays, 42 bases, in frame from base 1. Trimming leaves V shorter by 4 bases and J shorter by 0 bases, with the junction holding 2 bases beyond the gene matches. This clonotype was detected many times. The antigen this receptor binds is unknown. No base quality values were provided; no much bigger clone lies one nucleotide off.

The sequence derives from a man aged 18-30 years in good health. The V gene is TRBV12-3 or TRBV12-4 and the J gene is TRBJ1-2; 7 bases in between match TRBD1. Sequenced material: blood. The base sequence is TGTGCCAGCAGTTCTGGGACAGCTAACTATGGCTACACCTTC. Its translation is CASSSGTANYGYTF.